A selection of T cell receptor beta chains follows, all from one sample in a study of post-analysis software for immune sequencing data. From the PCR reads, TCRdb called clonotypes with MiXCR, one entry per CDR3 protein. The repertoire holds roughly 400,000 distinct CDR3 sequences, roughly 38% seen once, with about 7.6% in the top ten. Material: blood. These receptors originate from a girl aged 2-10 years with multiple sclerosis. Each CDR3 is given with its conserved first and last residue. A D gene is named only where the DNA matches it firmly. Some rows mark clone size as missing; the rest say once, few, many or name a class of expanded clone.

clone_size	j_call	d_call	v_call	cdr3_nt	cdr3_aa
few	TRBJ2-3	-	TRBV11-2	TGTGCCAGCAGCTTAATCCCCCTCCGGCATGCCCCTAGCAACACAGATACGCAGTATTTT	CASSLIPLRHAPSNTDTQYF
few	TRBJ1-1	-	TRBV27	TGTGCCAGCAGTTTATACCCGAACACTGAAGCTTTCTTT	CASSLYPNTEAFF
-	TRBJ2-7	TRBD2	TRBV28	TGTGCCAGTTTCCCTAGCGGTACCTCCTACGAGCAGTACTTC	CASFPSGTSYEQYF
-	TRBJ1-1	TRBD1	TRBV9	TGTGCCAGCGGCCCCCCCCCGGGACAGCCGAATACTGAAGCTTTCTTT	CASGPPPGQPNTEAFF
-	TRBJ1-2	-	TRBV7-9	TGTGCCAGCAGCTTGGGGGCTGATGGCTACACCTTC	CASSLGADGYTF
-	TRBJ2-5	-	TRBV4-1	TGCGCCAGCAGCCAAGGGCGCGGCGTCGAAGAGACCCAGTACTTC	CASSQGRGVEETQYF
few	TRBJ2-7	-	TRBV7-2	TGTGCCAGCAGCTTCCCCGATCCCTACGAGCAGTACTTC	CASSFPDPYEQYF
-	TRBJ2-3	TRBD2	TRBV20-1	TGCAGTGTGAATAAGCGGGGGCGCACAGATACGCAGTATTTT	CSVNKRGRTDTQYF
few	TRBJ2-3	TRBD2	TRBV6-5	TGTGCCAGCACTTCGGGACTAGGGACAGATACGCAGTATTTT	CASTSGLGTDTQYF
-	TRBJ2-6	-	TRBV20-1	TGCAGTGCCCAGACAACCACAGGCCAGTCTGGGGCCAACGTCCTGACTTTC	CSAQTTTGQSGANVLTF
many	TRBJ2-1	-	TRBV5-1	TGTGCTAGCAGCTTAGACCTCAGTTCCTACAATGAGCAGTTCTTC	CASSLDLSSYNEQFF
-	TRBJ2-1	TRBD2	TRBV18	TGTGCCAGCTCACCGGATAGCGGGGGGGCATGGAATGAGCAGTTCTTC	CASSPDSGGAWNEQFF
-	TRBJ1-5	TRBD1	TRBV7-9	TGTGCCAGCAGTTCCTACCCGGACAGGGTCAATCAGCCCCAGCATTTT	CASSSYPDRVNQPQHF
-	TRBJ1-5	-	TRBV6-6	TGTGCCAGCAGTTATTTGGGGAGGGGCAATCAGCCCCAGCATTTT	CASSYLGRGNQPQHF
few	TRBJ1-2	-	TRBV7-2	TGTGCCAGCAGCCCCCTAGGGCATGGCTACACCTTC	CASSPLGHGYTF